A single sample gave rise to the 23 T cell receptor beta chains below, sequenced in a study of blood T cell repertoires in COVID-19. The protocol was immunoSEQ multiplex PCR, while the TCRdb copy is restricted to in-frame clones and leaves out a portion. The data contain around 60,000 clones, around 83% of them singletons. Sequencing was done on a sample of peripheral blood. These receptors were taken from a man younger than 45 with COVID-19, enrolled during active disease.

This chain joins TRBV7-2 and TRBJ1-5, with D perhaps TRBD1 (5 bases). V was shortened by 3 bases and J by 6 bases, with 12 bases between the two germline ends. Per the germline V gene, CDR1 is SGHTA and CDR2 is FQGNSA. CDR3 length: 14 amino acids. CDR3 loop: CASSFPGVGQPQHF. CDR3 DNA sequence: TGTGCCAGCAGCTTTCCGGGGGTAGGTCAGCCCCAGCATTTT.

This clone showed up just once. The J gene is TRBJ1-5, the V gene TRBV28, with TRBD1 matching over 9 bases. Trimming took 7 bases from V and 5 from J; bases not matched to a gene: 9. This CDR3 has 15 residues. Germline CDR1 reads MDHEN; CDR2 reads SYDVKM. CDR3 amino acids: CASTVGTGPHQPQHF. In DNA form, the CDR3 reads TGTGCCAGCACGGTCGGGACAGGGCCCCATCAGCCCCAGCATTTT.

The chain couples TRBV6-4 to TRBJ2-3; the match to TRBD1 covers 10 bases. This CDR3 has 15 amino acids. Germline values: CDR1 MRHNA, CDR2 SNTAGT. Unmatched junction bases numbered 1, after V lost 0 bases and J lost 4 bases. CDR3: CASSDSTGGPDTQYF. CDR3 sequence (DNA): TGTGCCAGCAGTGACTCGACAGGGGGCCCAGATACGCAGTATTTT.

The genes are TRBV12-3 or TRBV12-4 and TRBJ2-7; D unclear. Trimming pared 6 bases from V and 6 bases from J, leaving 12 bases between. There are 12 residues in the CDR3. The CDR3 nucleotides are TGTGCCAGCAGGGCTAATTCGGGCGAGCAGTACTTC. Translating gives CASRANSGEQYF.

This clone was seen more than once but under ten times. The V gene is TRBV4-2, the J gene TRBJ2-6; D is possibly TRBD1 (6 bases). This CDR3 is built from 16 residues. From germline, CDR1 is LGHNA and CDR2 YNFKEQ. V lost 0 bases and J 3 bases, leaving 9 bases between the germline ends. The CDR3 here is CASSQEGGSGANVLTF. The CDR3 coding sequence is TGTGCCAGCAGCCAAGAAGGGGGTAGTGGGGCCAACGTCCTGACTTTC.

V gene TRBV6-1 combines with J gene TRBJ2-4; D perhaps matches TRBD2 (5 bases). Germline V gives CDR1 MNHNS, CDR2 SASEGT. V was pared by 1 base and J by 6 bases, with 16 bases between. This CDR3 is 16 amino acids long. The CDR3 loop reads CASSEGRTVFRNIQYF. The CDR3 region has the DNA TGTGCCAGCAGTGAAGGGAGGACCGTTTTTAGAAACATTCAGTACTTC.

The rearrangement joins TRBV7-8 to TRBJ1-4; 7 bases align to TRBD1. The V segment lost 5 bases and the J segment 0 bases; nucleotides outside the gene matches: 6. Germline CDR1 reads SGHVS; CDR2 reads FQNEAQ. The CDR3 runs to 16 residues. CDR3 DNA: TGTGCCAGCAGCCCAACAACAGGGGCAACTAATGAAAAACTGTTTTTT. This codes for CASSPTTGATNEKLFF.

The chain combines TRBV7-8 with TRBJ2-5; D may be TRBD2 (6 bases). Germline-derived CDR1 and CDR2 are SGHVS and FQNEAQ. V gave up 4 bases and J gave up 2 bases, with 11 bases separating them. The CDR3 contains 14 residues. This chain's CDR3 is CASSWLGGQETQYF. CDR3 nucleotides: TGTGCCAGCAGCTGGCTCGGAGGGCAAGAGACCCAGTACTTC.

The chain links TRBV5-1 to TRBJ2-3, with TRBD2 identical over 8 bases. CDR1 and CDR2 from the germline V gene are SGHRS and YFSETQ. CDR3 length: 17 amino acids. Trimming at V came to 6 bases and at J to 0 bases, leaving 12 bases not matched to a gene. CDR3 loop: CASNIAASGGSTDTQYF. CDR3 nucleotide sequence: TGCGCCAGCAATATAGCAGCCAGCGGGGGTAGCACAGATACGCAGTATTTT.

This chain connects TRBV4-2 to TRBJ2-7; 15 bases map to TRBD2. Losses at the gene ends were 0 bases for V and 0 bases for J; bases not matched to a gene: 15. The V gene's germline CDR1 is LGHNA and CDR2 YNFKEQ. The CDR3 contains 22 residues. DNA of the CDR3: TGTGCCAGCAGCCAAGAGCCCCCCTCGGGACTAGCGGGGGGCCTTAGCTCCTACGAGCAGTACTTC. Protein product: CASSQEPPSGLAGGLSSYEQYF.

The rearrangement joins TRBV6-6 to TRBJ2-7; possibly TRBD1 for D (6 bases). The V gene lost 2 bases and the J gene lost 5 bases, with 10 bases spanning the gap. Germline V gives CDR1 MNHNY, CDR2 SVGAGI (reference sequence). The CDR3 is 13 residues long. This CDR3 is CASSYPGDDEQYF. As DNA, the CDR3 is TGTGCCAGCAGTTACCCAGGGGACGACGAGCAGTACTTC.

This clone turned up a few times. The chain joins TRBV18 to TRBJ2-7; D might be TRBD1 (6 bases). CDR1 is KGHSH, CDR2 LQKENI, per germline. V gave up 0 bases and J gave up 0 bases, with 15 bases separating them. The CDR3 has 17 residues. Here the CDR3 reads CASSPPRQGPNSYEQYF. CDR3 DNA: TGTGCCAGCTCACCACCGAGGCAGGGGCCCAACTCCTACGAGCAGTACTTC.

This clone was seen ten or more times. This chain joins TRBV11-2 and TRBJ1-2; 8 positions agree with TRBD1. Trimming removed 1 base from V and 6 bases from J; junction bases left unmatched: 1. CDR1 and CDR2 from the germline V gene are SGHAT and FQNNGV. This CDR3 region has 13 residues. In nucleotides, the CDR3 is TGTGCCAGCAGCTTAGGGACAGGGCATGGCTACACCTTC. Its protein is CASSLGTGHGYTF.

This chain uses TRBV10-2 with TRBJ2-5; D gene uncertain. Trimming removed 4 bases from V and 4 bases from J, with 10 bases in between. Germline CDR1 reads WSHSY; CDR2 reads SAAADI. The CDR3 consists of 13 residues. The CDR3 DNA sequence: TGCGCCAGCAGTGGTCTCCTCGGAGAGACCCAGTACTTC. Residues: CASSGLLGETQYF.

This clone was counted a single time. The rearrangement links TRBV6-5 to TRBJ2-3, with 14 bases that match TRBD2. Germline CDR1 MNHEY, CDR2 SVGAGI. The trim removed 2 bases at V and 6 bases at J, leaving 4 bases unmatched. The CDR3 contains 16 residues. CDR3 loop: CASSYRLAGGKDTQYF. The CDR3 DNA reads TGTGCCAGCAGTTACCGACTAGCGGGGGGGAAGGATACGCAGTATTTT.

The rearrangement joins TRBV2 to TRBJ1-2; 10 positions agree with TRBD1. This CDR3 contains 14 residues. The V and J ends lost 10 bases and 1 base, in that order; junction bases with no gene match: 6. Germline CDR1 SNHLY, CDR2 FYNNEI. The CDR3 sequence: CAIEGTGDNYGYTF. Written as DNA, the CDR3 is TGTGCCATCGAGGGGACAGGGGATAACTATGGCTACACCTTC.

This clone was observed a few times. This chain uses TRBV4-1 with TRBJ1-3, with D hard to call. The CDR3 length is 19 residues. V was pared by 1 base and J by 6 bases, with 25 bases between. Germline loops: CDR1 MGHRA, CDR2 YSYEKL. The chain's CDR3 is CASSQVLARQGMVENTIYF. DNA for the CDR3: TGCGCCAGCAGCCAAGTTTTAGCGCGTCAAGGTATGGTTGAAAACACCATATATTTT.

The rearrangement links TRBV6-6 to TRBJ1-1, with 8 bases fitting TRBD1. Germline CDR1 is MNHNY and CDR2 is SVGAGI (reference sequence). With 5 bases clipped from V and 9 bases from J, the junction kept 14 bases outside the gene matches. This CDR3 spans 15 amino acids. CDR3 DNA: TGTGCCAGCAGTCGGCCCTCAGACAGGGGTGTCAAAGCTTTCTTT. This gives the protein CASSRPSDRGVKAFF.

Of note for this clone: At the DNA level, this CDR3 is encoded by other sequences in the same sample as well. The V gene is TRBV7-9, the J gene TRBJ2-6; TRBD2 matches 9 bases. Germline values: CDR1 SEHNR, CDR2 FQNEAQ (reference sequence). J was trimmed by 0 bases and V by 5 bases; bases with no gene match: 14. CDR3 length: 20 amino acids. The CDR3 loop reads CASSTPRGLRGGSGANVLTF. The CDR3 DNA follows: TGTGCCAGCAGCACACCGAGGGGTTTGCGGGGGGGCTCTGGGGCCAACGTCCTGACTTTC.

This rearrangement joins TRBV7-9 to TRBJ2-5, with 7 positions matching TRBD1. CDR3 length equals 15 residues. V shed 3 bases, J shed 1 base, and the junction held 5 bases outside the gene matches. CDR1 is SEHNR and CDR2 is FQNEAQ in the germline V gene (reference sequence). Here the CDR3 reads CASSFIGTVQETQYF. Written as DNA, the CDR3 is TGTGCCAGCAGCTTCATAGGGACAGTCCAAGAGACCCAGTACTTC.

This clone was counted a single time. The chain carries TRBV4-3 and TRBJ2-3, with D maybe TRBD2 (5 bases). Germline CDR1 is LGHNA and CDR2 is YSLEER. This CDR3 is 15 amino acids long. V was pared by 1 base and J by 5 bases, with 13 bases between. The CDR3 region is CASSQGRGSGDTQYF. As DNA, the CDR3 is TGCGCCAGCAGCCAAGGCCGTGGGAGCGGAGATACGCAGTATTTT.

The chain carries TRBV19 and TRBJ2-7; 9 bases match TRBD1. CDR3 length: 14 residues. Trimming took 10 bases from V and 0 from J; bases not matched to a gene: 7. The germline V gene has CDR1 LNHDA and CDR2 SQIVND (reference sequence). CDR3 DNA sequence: TGTGCCACGAAACAGGGGGCCATCTCCTACGAGCAGTACTTC. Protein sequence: CATKQGAISYEQYF.

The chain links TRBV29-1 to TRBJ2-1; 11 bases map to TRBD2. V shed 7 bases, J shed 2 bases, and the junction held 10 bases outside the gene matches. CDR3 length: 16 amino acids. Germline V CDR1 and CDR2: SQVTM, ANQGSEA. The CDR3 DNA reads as TGCAGCGACCAATCGACTAGCGGGGAAACCTACAATGAGCAGTTCTTC. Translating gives CSDQSTSGETYNEQFF.